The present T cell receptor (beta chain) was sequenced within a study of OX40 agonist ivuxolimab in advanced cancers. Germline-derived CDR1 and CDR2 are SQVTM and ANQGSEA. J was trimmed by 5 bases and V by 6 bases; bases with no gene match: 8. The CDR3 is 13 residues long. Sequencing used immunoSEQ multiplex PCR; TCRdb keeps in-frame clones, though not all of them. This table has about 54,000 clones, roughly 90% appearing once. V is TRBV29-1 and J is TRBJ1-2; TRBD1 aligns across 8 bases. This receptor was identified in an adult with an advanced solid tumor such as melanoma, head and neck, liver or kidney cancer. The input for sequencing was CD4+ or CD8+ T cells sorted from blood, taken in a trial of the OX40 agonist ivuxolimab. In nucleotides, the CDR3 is TGCAGCGTCCAGGGGGCAATCCTTTATGGCTACACCTTC. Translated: CSVQGAILYGYTF.